One and the same sample provided the 6 T cell receptor beta chains below, sequenced in a study of glioma-infiltrating T cells after dendritic cell vaccination listed by TCRdb under 2016. Libraries were built with the immunoSEQ multiplex PCR assay. The table was pulled from immuneACCESS by TCRdb, which kept in-frame rearrangements only. Such tables lose some clones; where checked, under half of the loss comes from unresolved V genes, and the rest has no known cause. Counted in this sample were about 82,000 clones; approximately 90% of them appeared once. Jointly, the top ten make up approximately 3.2% of the sample. The source was blood, collected before dendritic cell vaccination. The source of these receptors is a human donor with glioblastoma.

This clone has just one count. This sequence joins TRBV5-5 and TRBJ2-5, with TRBD2 matching over 11 bases. Germline CDR1 and CDR2: SGHKS and YYEKEE (reference sequence). The CDR3 spans 17 residues. V was clipped by 4 bases and J by 7 bases; unmatched bases: 15. CDR3 amino acids: CASSDPGLAAPAGTQYF. DNA for the CDR3: TGTGCCAGCAGCGACCCGGGACTAGCGGCTCCCGCAGGGACCCAGTACTTC.

The genes are TRBV7-9 and TRBJ2-2, with D maybe TRBD2 (5 bases). With 5 bases removed from V and 5 bases from J, the gap between germline ends came to 9 bases. Germline V gene data show CDR1 as SEHNR and CDR2 as FQNEAQ (reference sequence). The CDR3 extends over 13 amino acids. CDR3 sequence reads: CASSVTGTGELFF. Written as DNA, the CDR3 is TGTGCCAGCAGCGTTACGGGAACCGGGGAGCTGTTTTTT.

The chain uses TRBV6-1 and TRBJ1-2, with TRBD1 matching over 8 bases. The CDR3 covers 13 residues. V dropped 2 bases and J dropped 8; count of bases not matched to a gene: 4. From germline, CDR1 is MNHNS and CDR2 SASEGT. The CDR3 DNA is TGTGCCAGCAGTGAAAGACAGGGGTGGGGCTACACCTTC. Its protein product is CASSERQGWGYTF.

A remark on this clone: In the same sample, other DNA sequences code for this CDR3. The rearrangement links TRBV11-3 to TRBJ2-7; D is unresolved. This CDR3 contains 12 residues. The germline CDR1 and CDR2 sequences are SGHNT and YENEEA. Between the trimmed V and J ends, which lost 4 bases and 4 bases, there was a span of 8 bases. The CDR3 reads CASSSHTYEQYF. DNA of the CDR3: TGTGCCAGCAGCTCACACACATACGAGCAGTACTTC.

The rearrangement uses TRBV6-1 and TRBJ2-3; 7 bases are shared with TRBD2. The trim removed 8 bases at V and 6 bases at J, leaving 14 bases unmatched. This CDR3 spans 15 amino acids. Germline loops: CDR1 MNHNS, CDR2 SASEGT. The CDR3 protein is CASGGGRAGPDTQYF. CDR3 DNA: TGTGCCAGCGGCGGCGGGAGAGCGGGGCCGGATACGCAGTATTTT.

This chain joins TRBV9 and TRBJ2-5; D remains ambiguous. The germline CDR1 and CDR2 sequences are SGDLS and YYNGEE. V was shortened by 0 bases and J by 5 bases, with 14 bases between the two germline ends. The CDR3 runs to 15 residues. CDR3 DNA: TGTGCCAGCAGCGTAGCTCCTCATTTCGGGGAGACCCAGTACTTC. It is translated as CASSVAPHFGETQYF.